Presented here are 16 T cell receptor beta chains from one specimen sequenced in a study of graft-versus-host responses after intestinal transplantation. Libraries were prepared by immunoSEQ multiplex PCR; TCRdb keeps only in-frame clonotypes and omits some of them. Of about 120,000 clones in the sample, approximately 92% were seen once. Their cognate antigens are unknown. Here the sequenced sample was unstimulated CD4+ T cells sorted from spleen or lymph node cells, taken before intestinal transplant. These receptors were obtained from a human donor who received an intestinal transplant.

The chain carries TRBV28 and TRBJ1-5; D gene uncertain. Trimming removed 5 bases at V and 6 bases at J, with 20 bases between. The CDR3 spans 16 residues. Germline values: CDR1 MDHEN, CDR2 SYDVKM. The CDR3 nucleotides are TGTGCCAGCAGTGTGGGCGGAAGCGGCTGGCGTCAGCCCCAGCATTTT. Its translation is CASSVGGSGWRQPQHF.

The V and J genes are TRBV2 and TRBJ2-2, with unresolved D. Between the trimmed V and J ends, which lost 7 bases and 0 bases, there was a span of 3 bases. This CDR3 is 12 amino acids long. CDR1 is SNHLY, CDR2 FYNNEI, per germline. The CDR3 sequence is CASIANTGELFF. CDR3 coding DNA: TGTGCCAGCATCGCGAACACCGGGGAGCTGTTTTTT.

V usage is TRBV6-1 and J usage is TRBJ1-2; 9 bases agree with TRBD1. Per germline, CDR1 MNHNS and CDR2 SASEGT. With V trimmed by 7 bases and J by 2 bases, 5 bases remained unmatched. The CDR3 loop spans 14 amino acids. CDR3: CASTKTGGNYGYTF. In DNA form, the CDR3 reads TGTGCCAGCACTAAGACAGGGGGGAACTATGGCTACACCTTC.

The chain employs TRBV7-9 and TRBJ2-3; D call uncertain. Germline loops: CDR1 SEHNR, CDR2 FQNEAQ (reference sequence). V was trimmed by 5 bases and J by 5 bases, leaving 14 bases between them. There are 14 residues in the CDR3. The DNA of the CDR3 is TGTGCCAGCAGCCCAGGACGGGTTGAAGATACGCAGTATTTT. Translating it yields CASSPGRVEDTQYF.

The rearrangement joins TRBV9 to TRBJ2-5; 7 bases match TRBD2. Germline assignment: CDR1 SGDLS and CDR2 YYNGEE. The J segment lost 5 bases and the V segment lost 2 bases, leaving 9 bases of the junction unmatched. This CDR3 has 15 residues. The CDR3 nucleotides read TGTGCCAGCAGCGTCTCGCGGGAGCCTGGGGAGACCCAGTACTTC. It translates to CASSVSREPGETQYF.

V gene TRBV4-1 combines with J gene TRBJ2-3; D not resolved. Deletions cut 0 bases from V and 0 bases from J, with 7 bases between. This CDR3 is built from 15 residues. Germline V gives CDR1 MGHRA, CDR2 YSYEKL. The CDR3, as DNA: TGCGCCAGCAGCCAAGATCCTCTGAGCACAGATACGCAGTATTTT. As protein: CASSQDPLSTDTQYF.

This rearrangement joins TRBV28 to TRBJ1-2; no firm D call. Deletions cut 7 bases from V and 0 bases from J, with 15 bases between. CDR1 and CDR2 (germline): MDHEN, SYDVKM. This CDR3 spans 15 amino acids. The CDR3, as DNA: TGTGCCAGCATCTCCGCTGAGGGCTCTAACTATGGCTACACCTTC. This sequence encodes CASISAEGSNYGYTF.

The rearrangement links TRBV15 to TRBJ2-7; D remains ambiguous. The V gene's germline CDR1 is LNHNV and CDR2 YYDKDF (reference sequence). With 0 bases removed from V and 3 bases from J, the gap between germline ends came to 6 bases. CDR3 length: 13 amino acids. The CDR3, as DNA: TGTGCCACCAGCAGAGAGGCCATCTACGAGCAGTACTTC. Protein: CATSREAIYEQYF.

This chain connects TRBV11-2 to TRBJ2-4, with 7 positions matching TRBD2. CDR3 length: 13 amino acids. Germline trimming cut 4 bases from V and 8 bases from J; bases unmatched to any gene: 5. Germline CDR1 SGHAT, CDR2 FQNNGV. The chain's CDR3 is CASSWGGGDIQYF. The CDR3 DNA sequence: TGTGCCAGCAGCTGGGGGGGAGGGGACATTCAGTACTTC. The full variable domain, its missing parts supplied by reference TRBV11-2 and TRBJ2-4, is EAGVAQSPRYKIIEKRQSVAFWCNPISGHATLYWYQQILGQGPKLLIQFQNNGVVDDSQLPKDRFSAERLKGVDSTLKIQPAKLEDSAVYLCASSWGGGDIQYFGAGTRLSVL.

This clone was detected a few times. Distinct nucleotide sequences in the sample also encode this CDR3. The chain has TRBV10-3 and TRBJ1-4, with a weak D call TRBD1 (5 bases). The CDR3 spans 13 residues. In germline, CDR1 is ENHRY, CDR2 SYGVKD. V lost 9 bases and J 6 bases, leaving 14 bases between the germline ends. The CDR3 sequence: CAMQAGPDEKLFF. The DNA of the CDR3 is TGTGCCATGCAGGCGGGACCGGATGAAAAACTGTTTTTT.

V and J are TRBV30 and TRBJ2-1; D uncertain. Trimming took 0 bases from V and 8 from J, leaving 5 bases between them. The germline CDR1 and CDR2 sequences are GTSNPN and SVGIG (reference sequence). CDR3 length: 11 residues. The CDR3 bases are TGTGCCTGGAGTGTACCCCATGAGCAGTTCTTC. It yields the protein CAWSVPHEQFF. The whole variable domain, filled in from reference TRBV30 and TRBJ2-1, reads SQTIHQWPATLVQPVGSPLSLECTVEGTSNPNLYWYRQAAGRGLQLLFYSVGIGQISSEVPQNLSASRPQDRQFILSSKKLLLSDSGFYLCAWSVPHEQFFGPGTRLTVL.

CDR3 protein: CASSLTGAEGYTF. The CDR3 DNA reads as TGTGCCAGCAGCTTAACAGGGGCGGAAGGCTACACCTTC. The J gene is TRBJ1-2, the V gene TRBV7-3; possible D gene TRBD1, 5 bases. Deletions cut 0 bases from V and 8 bases from J, with 10 bases between. This CDR3 is 13 amino acids long. CDR1 SGHTA and CDR2 FQGTGA come from the germline V gene.

The chain recombines TRBV5-1 with TRBJ2-5; 10 nucleotides agree with TRBD1. V gave up 7 bases and J gave up 7 bases; unmatched junction bases: 7. Germline V gene data show CDR1 as SGHRS and CDR2 as YFSETQ. CDR3 length equals 13 residues. CDR3 residues: CASLSRTGGTQYF. The CDR3 bases are TGCGCCAGCCTATCCCGGACAGGGGGGACCCAGTACTTC. The variable domain in full, with the rest retrieved from reference TRBV5-1 and TRBJ2-5, is KAGVTQTPRYLIKTRGQQVTLSCSPISGHRSVSWYQQTPGQGLQFLFEYFSETQRNKGNFPGRFSGRQFSNSRSEMNVSTLELGDSALYLCASLSRTGGTQYFGPGTRLLVL.

The gene calls are TRBV19 and TRBJ2-1, with TRBD1 matching over 9 bases. The CDR3 spans 18 residues. The V and J ends lost 2 bases and 6 bases, in that order; junction bases with no gene match: 14. Per the germline V gene, CDR1 is LNHDA and CDR2 is SQIVND (reference sequence). The CDR3 DNA reads as TGTGCCAGTAGTATAAGTCTCAGAGGGACAGGGTTACGCAATGAGCAGTTCTTC. This codes for CASSISLRGTGLRNEQFF. The full variable domain, in which reference TRBV19 and TRBJ2-1 provide the parts outside the CDR3, is DGGITQSPKYLFRKEGQNVTLSCEQNLNHDAMYWYRQDPGQGLRLIYYSQIVNDFQKGDIAEGYSVSREKKESFPLTVTSAQKNPTAFYLCASSISLRGTGLRNEQFFGPGTRLTVL.

This rearrangement joins TRBV6-6 to TRBJ2-7; D gene unclear. The CDR3 sequence is 14 residues long. The germline V and J ends were trimmed by 0 bases and 3 bases, with 9 bases remaining between them. CDR1 and CDR2 (germline): MNHNY, SVGAGI (reference sequence). The CDR3 is CASSYSRPFYEQYF. The CDR3 DNA reads as TGTGCCAGCAGTTACTCGCGGCCCTTCTACGAGCAGTACTTC.

This chain joins TRBV2 and TRBJ1-4; D gene ambiguous. Germline values: CDR1 SNHLY, CDR2 FYNNEI. This CDR3 contains 16 residues. The V end lost 3 bases, the J end lost 0 bases, and 11 bases lay between the germline ends. CDR3 nucleotide sequence: TGTGCCAGCAGTGACCAAGTTGAGGCAACTAATGAAAAACTGTTTTTT. This gives the protein CASSDQVEATNEKLFF.